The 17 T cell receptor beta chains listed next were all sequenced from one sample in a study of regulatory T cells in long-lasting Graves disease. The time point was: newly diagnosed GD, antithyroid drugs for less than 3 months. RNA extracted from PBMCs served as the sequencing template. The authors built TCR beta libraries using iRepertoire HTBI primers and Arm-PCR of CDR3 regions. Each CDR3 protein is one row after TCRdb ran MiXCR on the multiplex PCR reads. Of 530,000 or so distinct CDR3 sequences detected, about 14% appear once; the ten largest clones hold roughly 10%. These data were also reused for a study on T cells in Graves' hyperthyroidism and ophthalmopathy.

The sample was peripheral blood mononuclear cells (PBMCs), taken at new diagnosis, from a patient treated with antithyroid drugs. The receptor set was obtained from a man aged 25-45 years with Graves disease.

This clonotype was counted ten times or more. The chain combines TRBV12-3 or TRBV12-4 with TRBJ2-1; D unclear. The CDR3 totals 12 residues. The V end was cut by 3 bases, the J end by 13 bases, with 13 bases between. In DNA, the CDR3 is TGTGCCAGCAGTTTCGACCCTGATATACAGTTCTTC. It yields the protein CASSFDPDIQFF.

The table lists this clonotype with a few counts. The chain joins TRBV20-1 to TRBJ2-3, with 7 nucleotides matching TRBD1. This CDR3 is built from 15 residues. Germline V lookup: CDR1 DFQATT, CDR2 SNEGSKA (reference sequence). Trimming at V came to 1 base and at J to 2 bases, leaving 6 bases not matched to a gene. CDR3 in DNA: TGCAGTGCTAGAGGGCCGGGACAGTTCACAGATACGCAGTATTTT. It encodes CSARGPGQFTDTQYF.

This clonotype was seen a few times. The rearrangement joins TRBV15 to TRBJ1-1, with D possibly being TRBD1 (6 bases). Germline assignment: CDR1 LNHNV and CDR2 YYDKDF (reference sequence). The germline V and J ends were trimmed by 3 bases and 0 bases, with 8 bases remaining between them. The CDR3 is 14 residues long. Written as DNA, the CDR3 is TGTGCCACCAGCAGCGGACAGTTGAACACTGAAGCTTTCTTT. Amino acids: CATSSGQLNTEAFF.

The CDR3 coding sequence is TGTGCCAGTAGTATTCAGGGGACCTACGAGCAGTACTTC. It specifies CASSIQGTYEQYF. This chain links TRBV19 with TRBJ2-7; weak D call: TRBD1 (6 bases). Per the germline V gene, CDR1 is LNHDA and CDR2 is SQIVND (reference sequence). The CDR3 runs 13 residues. V was clipped by 3 bases and J by 2 bases, with 8 bases between them.

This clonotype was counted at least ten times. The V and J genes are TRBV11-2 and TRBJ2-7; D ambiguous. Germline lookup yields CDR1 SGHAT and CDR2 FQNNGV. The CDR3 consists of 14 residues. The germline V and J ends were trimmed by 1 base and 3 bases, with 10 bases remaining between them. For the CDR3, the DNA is TGTGCCAGCAGCTTAGGACTTAAGGGCTACGAGCAGTACTTC. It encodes CASSLGLKGYEQYF.

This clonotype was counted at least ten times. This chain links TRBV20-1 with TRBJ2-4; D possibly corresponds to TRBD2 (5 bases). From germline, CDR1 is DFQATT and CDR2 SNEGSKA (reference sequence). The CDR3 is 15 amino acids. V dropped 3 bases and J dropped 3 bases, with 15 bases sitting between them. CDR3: CSASLMGVDKNIQYF. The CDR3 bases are TGCAGTGCTAGTCTTATGGGAGTGGACAAAAACATTCAGTACTTC.

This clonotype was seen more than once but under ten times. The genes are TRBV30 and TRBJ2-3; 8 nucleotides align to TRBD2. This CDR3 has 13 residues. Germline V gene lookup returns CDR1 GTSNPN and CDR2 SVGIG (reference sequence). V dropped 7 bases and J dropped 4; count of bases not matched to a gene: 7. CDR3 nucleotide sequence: TGTGCCTCCCAAGCGGGAGAGGCAGATACGCAGTATTTT. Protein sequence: CASQAGEADTQYF.

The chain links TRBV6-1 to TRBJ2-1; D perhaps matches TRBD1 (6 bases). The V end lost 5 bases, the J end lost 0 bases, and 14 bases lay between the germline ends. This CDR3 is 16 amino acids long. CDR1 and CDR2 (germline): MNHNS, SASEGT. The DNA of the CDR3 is TGTGCCAGCAGTCCTCAGTGGGGGCTCTCCTACAATGAGCAGTTCTTC. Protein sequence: CASSPQWGLSYNEQFF.

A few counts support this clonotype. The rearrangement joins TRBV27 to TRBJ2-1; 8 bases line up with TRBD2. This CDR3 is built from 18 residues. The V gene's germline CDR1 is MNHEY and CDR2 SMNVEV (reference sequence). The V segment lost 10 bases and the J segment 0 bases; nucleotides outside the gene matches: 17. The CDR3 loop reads CATRGGEGGFSSYNEQFF. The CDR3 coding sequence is TGTGCCACCCGGGGGGGGGAGGGGGGGTTTAGCTCCTACAATGAGCAGTTCTTC.

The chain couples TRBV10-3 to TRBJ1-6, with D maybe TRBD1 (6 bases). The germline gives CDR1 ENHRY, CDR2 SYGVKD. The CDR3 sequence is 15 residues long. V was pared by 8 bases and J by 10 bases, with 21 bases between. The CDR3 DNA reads TGTGCCATCTCCGCCAAACAGGGTGTTAACTCACCCCTCCACTTT. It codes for CAISAKQGVNSPLHF.

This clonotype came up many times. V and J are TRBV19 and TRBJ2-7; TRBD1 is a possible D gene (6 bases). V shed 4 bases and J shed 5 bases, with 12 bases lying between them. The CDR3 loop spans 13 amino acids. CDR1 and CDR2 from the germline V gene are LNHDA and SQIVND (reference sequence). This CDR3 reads CASSTAAGDEQYF. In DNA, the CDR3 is TGTGCCAGTAGTACTGCCGCAGGGGACGAGCAGTACTTC.

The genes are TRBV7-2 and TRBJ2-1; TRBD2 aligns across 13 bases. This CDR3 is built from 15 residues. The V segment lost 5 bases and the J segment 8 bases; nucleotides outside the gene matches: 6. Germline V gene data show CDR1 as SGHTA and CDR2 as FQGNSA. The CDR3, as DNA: TGTGCCAGCAGCCGGACTAGCGGGAGTAACTATGAGCAGTTCTTC. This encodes CASSRTSGSNYEQFF.

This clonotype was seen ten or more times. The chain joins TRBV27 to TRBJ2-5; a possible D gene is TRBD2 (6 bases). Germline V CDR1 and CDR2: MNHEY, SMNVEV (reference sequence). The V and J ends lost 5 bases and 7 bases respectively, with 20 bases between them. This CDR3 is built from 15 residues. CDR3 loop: CASSRDSLEWGTQYF. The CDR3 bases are TGTGCCAGCAGTCGGGACTCCCTAGAGTGGGGGACCCAGTACTTC.

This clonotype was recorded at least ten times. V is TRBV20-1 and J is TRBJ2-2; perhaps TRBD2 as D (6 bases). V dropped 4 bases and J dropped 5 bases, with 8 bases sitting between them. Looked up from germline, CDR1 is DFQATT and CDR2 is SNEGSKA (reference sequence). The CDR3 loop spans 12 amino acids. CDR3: CSAIRGTGELFF. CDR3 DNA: TGCAGTGCTATCCGGGGGACCGGGGAGCTGTTTTTT.

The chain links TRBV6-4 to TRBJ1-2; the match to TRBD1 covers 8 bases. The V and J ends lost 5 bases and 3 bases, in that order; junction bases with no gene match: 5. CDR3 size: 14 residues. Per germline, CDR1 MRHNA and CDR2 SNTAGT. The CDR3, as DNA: TGTGCCAGCAGTCCTACAGGGGGGGACTATGGCTACACCTTC. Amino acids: CASSPTGGDYGYTF.

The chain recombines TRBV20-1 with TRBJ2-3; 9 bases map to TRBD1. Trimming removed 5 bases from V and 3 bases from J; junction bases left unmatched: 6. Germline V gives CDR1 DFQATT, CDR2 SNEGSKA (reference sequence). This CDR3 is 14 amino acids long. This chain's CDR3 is CSAPDRGTTDTQYF. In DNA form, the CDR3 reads TGCAGTGCTCCGGACAGGGGCACTACAGATACGCAGTATTTT.

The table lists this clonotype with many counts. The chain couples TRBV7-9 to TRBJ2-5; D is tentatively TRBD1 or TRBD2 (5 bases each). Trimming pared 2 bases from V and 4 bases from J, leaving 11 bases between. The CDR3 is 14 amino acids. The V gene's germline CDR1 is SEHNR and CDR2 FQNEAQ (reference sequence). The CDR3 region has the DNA TGTGCCAGCAGCTTAACCCAGGGAGTAGAGACCCAGTACTTC. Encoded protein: CASSLTQGVETQYF.